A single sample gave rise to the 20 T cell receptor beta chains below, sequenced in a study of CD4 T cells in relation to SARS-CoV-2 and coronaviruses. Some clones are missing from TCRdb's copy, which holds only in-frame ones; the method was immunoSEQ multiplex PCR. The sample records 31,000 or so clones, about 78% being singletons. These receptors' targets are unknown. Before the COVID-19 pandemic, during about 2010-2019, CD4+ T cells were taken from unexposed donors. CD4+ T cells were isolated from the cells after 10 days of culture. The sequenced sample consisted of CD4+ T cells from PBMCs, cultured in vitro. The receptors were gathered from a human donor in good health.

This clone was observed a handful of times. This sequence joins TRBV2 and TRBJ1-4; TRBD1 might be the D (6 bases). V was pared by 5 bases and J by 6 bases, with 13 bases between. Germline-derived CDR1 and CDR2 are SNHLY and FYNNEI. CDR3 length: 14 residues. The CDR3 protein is CASSQLWTDEKLFF. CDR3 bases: TGTGCCAGCAGTCAACTCTGGACAGATGAAAAACTGTTTTTT.

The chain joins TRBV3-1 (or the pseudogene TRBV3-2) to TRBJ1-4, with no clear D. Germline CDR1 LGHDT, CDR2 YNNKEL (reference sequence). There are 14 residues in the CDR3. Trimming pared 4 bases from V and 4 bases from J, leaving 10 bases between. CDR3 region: CASSLRGGNEKLFF. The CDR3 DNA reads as TGTGCCAGCAGCCTGAGAGGCGGTAATGAAAAACTGTTTTTT.

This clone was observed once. The CDR3 region has the DNA TGTGCCAGCAGCTTGGGTCATCAGCCCCAGCATTTT. This encodes CASSLGHQPQHF. V and J are TRBV7-9 and TRBJ1-5; D is ambiguous. This CDR3 spans 12 amino acids. Trimming removed 3 bases from V and 5 bases from J, with 5 bases in between. Germline loops: CDR1 SEHNR, CDR2 FQNEAQ (reference sequence).

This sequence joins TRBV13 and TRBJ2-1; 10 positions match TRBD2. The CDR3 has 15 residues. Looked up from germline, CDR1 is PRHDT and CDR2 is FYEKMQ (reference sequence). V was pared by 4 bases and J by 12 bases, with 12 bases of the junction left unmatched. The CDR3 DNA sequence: TGTGCCAGCAGCTACCGGACTAGCGGCCATAGGGGGCAGTTCTTC. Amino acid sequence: CASSYRTSGHRGQFF.

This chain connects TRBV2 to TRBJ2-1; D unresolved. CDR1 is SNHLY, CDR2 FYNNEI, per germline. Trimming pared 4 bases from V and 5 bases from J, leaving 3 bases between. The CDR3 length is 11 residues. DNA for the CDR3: TGTGCCAGCAGTGGGGACAATGAGCAGTTCTTC. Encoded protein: CASSGDNEQFF.

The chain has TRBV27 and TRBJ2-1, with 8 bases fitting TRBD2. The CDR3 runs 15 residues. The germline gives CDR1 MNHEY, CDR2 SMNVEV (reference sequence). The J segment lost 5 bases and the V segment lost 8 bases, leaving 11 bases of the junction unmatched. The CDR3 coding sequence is TGTGCCAGCTCACGCCCCGGGACTAGTCACAATGAGCAGTTCTTC. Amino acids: CASSRPGTSHNEQFF.

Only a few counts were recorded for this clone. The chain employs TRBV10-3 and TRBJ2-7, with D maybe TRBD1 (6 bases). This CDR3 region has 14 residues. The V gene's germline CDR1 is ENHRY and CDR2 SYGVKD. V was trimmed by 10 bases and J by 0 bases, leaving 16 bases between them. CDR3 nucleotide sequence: TGTGCCACGAAAGGGGACACGAGCTCCTACGAGCAGTACTTC. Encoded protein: CATKGDTSSYEQYF.

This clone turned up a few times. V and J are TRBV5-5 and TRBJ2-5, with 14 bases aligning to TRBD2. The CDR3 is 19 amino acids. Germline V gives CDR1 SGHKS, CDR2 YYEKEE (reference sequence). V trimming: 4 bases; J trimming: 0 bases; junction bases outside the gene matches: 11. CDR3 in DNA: TGTGCCAGCAGCCCCCGATGGACTAGCGGGAGGAGGAACCAAGAGACCCAGTACTTC. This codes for CASSPRWTSGRRNQETQYF. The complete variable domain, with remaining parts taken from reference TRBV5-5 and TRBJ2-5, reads DAGVTQSPTHLIKTRGQQVTLRCSPISGHKSVSWYQQVLGQGPQFIFQYYEKEERGRGNFPDRFSARQFPNYSSELNVNALLLGDSALYLCASSPRWTSGRRNQETQYFGPGTRLLVL.

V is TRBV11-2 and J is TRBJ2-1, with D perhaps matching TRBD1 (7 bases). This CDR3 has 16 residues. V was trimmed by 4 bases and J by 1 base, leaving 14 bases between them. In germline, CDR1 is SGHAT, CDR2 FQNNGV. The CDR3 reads CASSSPTGTSYNEQFF. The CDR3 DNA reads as TGTGCCAGCAGCTCCCCGACAGGGACTTCCTACAATGAGCAGTTCTTC.

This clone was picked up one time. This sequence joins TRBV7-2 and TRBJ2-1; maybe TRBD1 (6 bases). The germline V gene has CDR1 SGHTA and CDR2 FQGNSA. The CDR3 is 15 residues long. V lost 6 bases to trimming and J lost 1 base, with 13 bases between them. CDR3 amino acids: CASSQGSSSYNEQFF. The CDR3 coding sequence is TGTGCCAGCAGTCAGGGGAGTTCATCCTACAATGAGCAGTTCTTC.

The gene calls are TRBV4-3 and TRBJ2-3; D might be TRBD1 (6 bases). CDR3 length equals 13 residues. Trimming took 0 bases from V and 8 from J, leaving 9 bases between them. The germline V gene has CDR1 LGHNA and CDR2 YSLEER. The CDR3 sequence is CASSQDQGITQYF. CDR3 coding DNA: TGCGCCAGCAGCCAAGATCAGGGGATTACGCAGTATTTT.

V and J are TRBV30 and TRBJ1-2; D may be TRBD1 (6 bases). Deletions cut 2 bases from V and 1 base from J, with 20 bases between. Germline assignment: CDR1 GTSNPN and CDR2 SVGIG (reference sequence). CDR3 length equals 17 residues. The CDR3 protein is CAWSYPGQNIYNYGYTF. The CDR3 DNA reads TGTGCCTGGAGTTACCCGGGACAAAACATTTATAACTATGGCTACACCTTC.

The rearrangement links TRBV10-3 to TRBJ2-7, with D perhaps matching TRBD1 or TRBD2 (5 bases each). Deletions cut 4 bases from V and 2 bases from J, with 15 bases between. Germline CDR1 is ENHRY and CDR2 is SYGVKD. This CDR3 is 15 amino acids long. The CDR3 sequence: CAISVQEAGTYEQYF. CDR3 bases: TGTGCCATCAGTGTTCAGGAGGCAGGGACCTACGAGCAGTACTTC.

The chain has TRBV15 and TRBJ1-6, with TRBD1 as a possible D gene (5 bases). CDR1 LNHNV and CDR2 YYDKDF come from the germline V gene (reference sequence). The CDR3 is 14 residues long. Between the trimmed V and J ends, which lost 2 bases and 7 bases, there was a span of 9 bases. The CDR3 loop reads CATSRPYRNSPLHF. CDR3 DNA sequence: TGTGCCACCAGCAGACCCTACAGGAATTCACCCCTCCACTTT.

The CDR3 region has the DNA TGTGCCACCAGCAGAGATCCAAGACAGGGGGTGGCTTTCTTT. Protein: CATSRDPRQGVAFF. The chain has TRBV15 and TRBJ1-1, with 9 bases lining up with TRBD1. This CDR3 region has 14 residues. With V trimmed by 0 bases and J by 11 bases, 7 bases remained unmatched. CDR1 is LNHNV, CDR2 YYDKDF, per germline (reference sequence).

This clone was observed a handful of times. CDR3 residues: CASRSSGTSGGAFEQYF. CDR3 coding DNA: TGTGCCAGCAGATCGTCCGGGACTAGCGGGGGGGCTTTCGAGCAGTACTTC. The genes are TRBV7-2 and TRBJ2-7, with 16 bases lining up with TRBD2. CDR3 length: 17 residues. The V gene end was trimmed by 6 bases and the J gene end by 6 bases; junction bases not matched to a gene: 11. Looked up from germline, CDR1 is SGHTA and CDR2 is FQGNSA.

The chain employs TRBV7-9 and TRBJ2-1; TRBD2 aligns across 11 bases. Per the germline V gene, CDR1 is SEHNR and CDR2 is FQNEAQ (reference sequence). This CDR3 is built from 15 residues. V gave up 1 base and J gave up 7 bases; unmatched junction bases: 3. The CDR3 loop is CASSLGLAGKNEQFF. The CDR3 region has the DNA TGTGCCAGCAGCTTAGGACTAGCGGGAAAAAATGAGCAGTTCTTC.

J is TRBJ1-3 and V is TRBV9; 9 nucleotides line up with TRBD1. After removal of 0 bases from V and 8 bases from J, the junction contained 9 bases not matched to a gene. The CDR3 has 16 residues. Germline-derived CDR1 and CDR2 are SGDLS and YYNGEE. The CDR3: CASSVAGTGGMDTIYF. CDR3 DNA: TGTGCCAGCAGCGTAGCTGGAACAGGGGGCATGGACACCATATATTTT.

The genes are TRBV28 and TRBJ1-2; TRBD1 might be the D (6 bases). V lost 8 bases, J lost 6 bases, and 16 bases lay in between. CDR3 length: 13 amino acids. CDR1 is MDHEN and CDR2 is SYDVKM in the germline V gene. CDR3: CASRVGGENGYTF. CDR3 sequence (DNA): TGTGCCAGCCGGGTAGGGGGTGAGAATGGCTACACCTTC.

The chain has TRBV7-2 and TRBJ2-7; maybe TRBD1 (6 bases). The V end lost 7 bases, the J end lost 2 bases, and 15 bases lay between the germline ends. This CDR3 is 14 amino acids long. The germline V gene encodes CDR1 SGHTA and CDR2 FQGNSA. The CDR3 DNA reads TGTGCCAGCACCTCACAGGGAAGTGCCTACGAGCAGTACTTC. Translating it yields CASTSQGSAYEQYF.